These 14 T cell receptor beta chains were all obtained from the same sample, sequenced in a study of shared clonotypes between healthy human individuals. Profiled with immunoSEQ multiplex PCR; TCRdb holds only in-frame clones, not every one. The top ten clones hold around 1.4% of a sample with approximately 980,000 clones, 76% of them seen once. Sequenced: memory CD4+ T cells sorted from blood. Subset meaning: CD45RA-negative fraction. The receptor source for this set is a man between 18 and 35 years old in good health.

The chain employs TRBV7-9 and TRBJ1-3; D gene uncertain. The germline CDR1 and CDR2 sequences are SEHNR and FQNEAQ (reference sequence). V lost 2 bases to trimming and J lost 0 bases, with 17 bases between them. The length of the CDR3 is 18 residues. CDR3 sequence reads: CASSLNGGGLLSGNTIYF. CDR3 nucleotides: TGTGCCAGCAGCTTAAATGGAGGTGGACTCCTCTCTGGAAACACCATATATTTT. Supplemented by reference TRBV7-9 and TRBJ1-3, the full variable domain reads DTGVSQNPRHKITKRGQNVTFRCDPISEHNRLYWYRQTLGQGPEFLTYFQNEAQLEKSRLLSDRFSAERPKGSFSTLEIQRTEQGDSAMYLCASSLNGGGLLSGNTIYFGEGSWLTVV.

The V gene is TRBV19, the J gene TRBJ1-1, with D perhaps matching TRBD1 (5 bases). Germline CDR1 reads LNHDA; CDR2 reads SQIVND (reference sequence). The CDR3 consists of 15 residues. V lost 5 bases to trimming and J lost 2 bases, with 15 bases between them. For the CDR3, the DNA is TGTGCCAGTAGTCCGACCGGGACTTCTAACACTGAAGCTTTCTTT. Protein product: CASSPTGTSNTEAFF.

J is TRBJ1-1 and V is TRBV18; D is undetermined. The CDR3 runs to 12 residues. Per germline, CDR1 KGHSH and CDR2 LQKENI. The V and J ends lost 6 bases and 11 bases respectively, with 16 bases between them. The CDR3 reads CASSQSDYEAFF. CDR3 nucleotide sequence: TGTGCCAGCTCCCAATCGGATTACGAGGCTTTCTTT. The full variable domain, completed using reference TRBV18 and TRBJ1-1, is NAGVMQNPRHLVRRRGQEARLRCSPMKGHSHVYWYRQLPEEGLKFMVYLQKENIIDESGMPKERFSAEFPKEGPSILRIQQVVRGDSAAYFCASSQSDYEAFFGQGTRLTVV.

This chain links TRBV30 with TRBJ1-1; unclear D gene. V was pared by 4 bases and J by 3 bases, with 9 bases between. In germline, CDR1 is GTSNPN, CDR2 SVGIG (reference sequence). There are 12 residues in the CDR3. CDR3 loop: CAWTDGYTEAFF. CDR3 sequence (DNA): TGTGCCTGGACGGACGGGTACACTGAAGCTTTCTTT.

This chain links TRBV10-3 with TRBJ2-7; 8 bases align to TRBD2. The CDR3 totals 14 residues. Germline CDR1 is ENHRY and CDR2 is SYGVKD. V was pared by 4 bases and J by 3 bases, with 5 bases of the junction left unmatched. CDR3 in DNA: TGTGCCATCAGTGGTAGAGCGGGGGACTACGAGCAGTACTTC. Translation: CAISGRAGDYEQYF.

The CDR3 bases are TGTGCCAGCAGTGACTCTTCCGTTGGTGAGCAGTTCTTC. Amino acid sequence: CASSDSSVGEQFF. The chain carries TRBV6-4 and TRBJ2-1, with D unclear. CDR3 length equals 13 residues. Trimming removed 0 bases from V and 9 bases from J, with 9 bases in between. From germline, CDR1 is MRHNA and CDR2 SNTAGT.

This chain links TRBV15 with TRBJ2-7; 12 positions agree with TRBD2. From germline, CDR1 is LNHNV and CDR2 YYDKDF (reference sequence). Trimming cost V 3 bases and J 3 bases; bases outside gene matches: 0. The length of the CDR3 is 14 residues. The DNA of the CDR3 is TGTGCCACCAGCAGGACTAGCGGGGGCTACGAGCAGTACTTC. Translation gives CATSRTSGGYEQYF.

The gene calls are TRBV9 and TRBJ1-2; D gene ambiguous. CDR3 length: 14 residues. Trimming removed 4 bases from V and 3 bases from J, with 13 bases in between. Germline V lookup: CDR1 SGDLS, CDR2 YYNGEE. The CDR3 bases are TGTGCCAGCAGCCCCCACGGGGTCGACTATGGCTACACCTTC. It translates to CASSPHGVDYGYTF.

The CDR3 is CASSSRPSSADTQYF. DNA for the CDR3: TGCGCCAGCAGTTCCCGACCTTCTTCGGCAGATACGCAGTATTTT. The chain links TRBV5-1 to TRBJ2-3, with D unresolved. V was clipped by 5 bases and J by 4 bases, with 17 bases between them. The CDR3 sequence is 15 residues long. The germline CDR1 and CDR2 sequences are SGHRS and YFSETQ.

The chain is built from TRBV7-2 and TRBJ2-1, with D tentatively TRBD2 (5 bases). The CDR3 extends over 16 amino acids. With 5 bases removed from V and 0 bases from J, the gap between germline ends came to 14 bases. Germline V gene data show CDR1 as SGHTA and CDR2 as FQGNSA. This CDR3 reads CASSRPPGSSYNEQFF. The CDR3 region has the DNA TGTGCCAGCAGCCGACCCCCTGGGAGCTCCTACAATGAGCAGTTCTTC.

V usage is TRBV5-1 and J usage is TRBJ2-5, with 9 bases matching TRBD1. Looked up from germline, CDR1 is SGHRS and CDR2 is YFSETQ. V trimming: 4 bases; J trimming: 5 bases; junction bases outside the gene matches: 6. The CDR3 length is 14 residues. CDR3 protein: CASSLSGTGETQYF. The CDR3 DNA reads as TGCGCCAGCAGCCTGTCCGGGACAGGGGAGACCCAGTACTTC.

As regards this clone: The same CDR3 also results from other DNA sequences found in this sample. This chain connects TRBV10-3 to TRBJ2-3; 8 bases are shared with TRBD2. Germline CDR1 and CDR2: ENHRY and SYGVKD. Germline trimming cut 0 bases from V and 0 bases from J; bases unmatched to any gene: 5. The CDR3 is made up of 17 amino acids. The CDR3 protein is CAISESPSGFSTDTQYF. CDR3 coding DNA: TGTGCCATCAGTGAGTCGCCTAGCGGGTTCAGCACAGATACGCAGTATTTT.

CDR3 DNA sequence: TGTGCCACCGCGGGGACTGGGAACACTGAAGCTTTCTTT. This codes for CATAGTGNTEAFF. V gene TRBV7-2 combines with J gene TRBJ1-1, with D possibly matching TRBD1 (5 bases). Trimming removed 10 bases from V and 1 base from J, with 13 bases in between. The germline gives CDR1 SGHTA, CDR2 FQGNSA. The CDR3 extends over 13 amino acids.

CDR3 region: CASSSLAGVANEQFF. The CDR3 DNA reads as TGTGCCAGCAGTTCTCTAGCGGGAGTTGCCAATGAGCAGTTCTTC. The rearrangement uses TRBV6-6 and TRBJ2-1; 10 nucleotides agree with TRBD2. Trimming took 4 bases from V and 6 from J; bases not matched to a gene: 6. The CDR3 is 15 amino acids. In germline, CDR1 is MNHNY, CDR2 SVGAGI (reference sequence).